What follows are 10 T cell receptor beta chains derived from one specimen sequenced in a study of blood T cell repertoires in COVID-19. Here immunoSEQ multiplex PCR was the method, and the copy in TCRdb shows in-frame clones only, minus some. The sample shows roughly 150,000 clones, around 85% of them seen only once. The sample was peripheral blood. Receptors were obtained from a woman aged 70 to 79 with acute or convalescent COVID-19.

The chain couples TRBV4-3 to TRBJ2-1, with a tentative D call TRBD1 (6 bases). V was trimmed by 0 bases and J by 7 bases, leaving 13 bases between them. CDR1 LGHNA and CDR2 YSLEER come from the germline V gene. The CDR3 length is 15 residues. This CDR3 is CASSQEGHPENEQFF. CDR3 DNA sequence: TGCGCCAGCAGCCAAGAGGGACACCCCGAGAATGAGCAGTTCTTC.

The chain carries TRBV2 and TRBJ1-2; D ambiguous. The CDR3 extends over 13 amino acids. V was pared by 5 bases and J by 8 bases, with 15 bases between. Germline loops: CDR1 SNHLY, CDR2 FYNNEI. The CDR3 sequence is CASSIKIQSGYTF. The CDR3 nucleotides read TGTGCCAGCAGTATCAAGATTCAGTCCGGCTACACCTTC.

J is TRBJ2-2 and V is TRBV30; a possible D gene is TRBD2 (6 bases). The CDR3 loop spans 16 amino acids. Germline CDR1 and CDR2: GTSNPN and SVGIG (reference sequence). V dropped 4 bases and J dropped 6 bases, with 21 bases sitting between them. The CDR3 is CAWTAKGRGLAGELFF. The DNA of the CDR3 is TGTGCCTGGACCGCGAAAGGGCGGGGACTTGCCGGGGAGCTGTTTTTT.

The chain joins TRBV19 to TRBJ1-1, with D possibly matching TRBD1 (5 bases). V was trimmed by 4 bases and J by 9 bases, leaving 21 bases between them. CDR1 is LNHDA, CDR2 SQIVND, per germline (reference sequence). CDR3 length equals 15 residues. CDR3 sequence (DNA): TGTGCCAGTAGTAGAGAGAACCCCGGGGGGAACCAAGCTTTCTTT. It specifies CASSRENPGGNQAFF.

This clone was observed once. The chain uses TRBV2 and TRBJ1-2, with D perhaps matching TRBD1 (6 bases). V gave up 10 bases and J gave up 4 bases, with 13 bases separating them. Germline V lookup: CDR1 SNHLY, CDR2 FYNNEI. The CDR3 runs to 12 residues. The DNA of the CDR3 is TGTGCCAAAAAGACAGGCTTCTATGGCTACACCTTC. This sequence encodes CAKKTGFYGYTF.

V is TRBV25-1 and J is TRBJ1-2; TRBD1 aligns across 10 bases. The CDR3 consists of 18 residues. Germline values: CDR1 MGHDK, CDR2 SYGVNS. V trimming: 2 bases; J trimming: 5 bases; junction bases outside the gene matches: 14. The CDR3 DNA reads TGTGCCAGCAGTGAAATCGGATACCCGACAGGGGGCACGTATGGCTACACCTTC. Translation gives CASSEIGYPTGGTYGYTF.

This sequence joins TRBV18 and TRBJ1-5; 8 nucleotides line up with TRBD1. V dropped 3 bases and J dropped 2; count of bases not matched to a gene: 15. This CDR3 spans 19 amino acids. CDR1 is KGHSH, CDR2 LQKENI, per germline. DNA for the CDR3: TGTGCCAGCTCACCCGGACAGGGTCGAAGTCCCTTTGGCAATCAGCCCCAGCATTTT. This translates into CASSPGQGRSPFGNQPQHF.

This chain links TRBV2 with TRBJ1-2; no firm D call. The length of the CDR3 is 11 residues. Germline V CDR1 and CDR2: SNHLY, FYNNEI. V shed 3 bases and J shed 11 bases, with 10 bases lying between them. CDR3 sequence reads: CASSENRRYTF. The CDR3, as DNA: TGTGCCAGCAGTGAGAACAGACGATACACCTTC.

V usage is TRBV7-6 and J usage is TRBJ1-1; D call uncertain. Looked up from germline, CDR1 is SGHVS and CDR2 is FNYEAQ. The CDR3 spans 15 residues. V shed 5 bases and J shed 4 bases, with 17 bases lying between them. For the CDR3, the DNA is TGTGCCAGCAGCCCCACGATAGAGGGAGGCACTGAAGCTTTCTTT. It is translated as CASSPTIEGGTEAFF. The full variable domain, completed using reference TRBV7-6 and TRBJ1-1, is GAGVSQSPRYKVTKRGQDVALRCDPISGHVSLYWYRQALGQGPEFLTYFNYEAQQDKSGLPNDRFSAERPEGSISTLTIQRTEQRDSAMYRCASSPTIEGGTEAFFGQGTRLTVV.

The table lists this clone with a few counts. The gene calls are TRBV7-2 and TRBJ1-5, with 8 bases that match TRBD1. The junction had 21 bases not matched to a gene; V was cut back by 5 bases and J by 6 bases. Germline lookup yields CDR1 SGHTA and CDR2 FQGNSA. This CDR3 contains 19 residues. This CDR3 reads CASSTTAASDRARGQPQHF. The CDR3 region has the DNA TGTGCCAGCAGCACTACTGCCGCGTCGGACAGGGCCAGAGGTCAGCCCCAGCATTTT.